Below are 30 T cell receptor beta chains sequenced from a single sample in a study of T cells in Graves' hyperthyroidism and ophthalmopathy. The source material, RNA transcripts, was used to amplify TCR beta CDR3 regions. RT-PCR in the first round (using the HTBI primer set) targeted the TCR CDR3. TCRdb reanalysed the multiplex PCR reads using MiXCR and keeps one entry per CDR3 protein. The data hold approximately 400,000 distinct CDR3 sequences, with about an eighth observed a single time. Specimen: blood. The source is a man in his forties or fifties with Graves' ophthalmopathy.

About this clonotype: This clone may be a read error of a much larger clone one base away. DNA for the CDR3: TGTGCCAGCAGCCGAATTCCATCTCCCGAGCAGTTCTTC. The encoded protein is CASSRIPSPEQFF. The chain uses TRBV3-1 and TRBJ2-1; D is undetermined. CDR1 and CDR2 from the germline V gene are LGHDT and YNNKEL (reference sequence). Between the trimmed V and J ends, which lost 4 bases and 10 bases, there was a span of 14 bases. The CDR3 has 13 residues.

Ten or more counts support this clonotype. V usage is TRBV29-1 and J usage is TRBJ2-5; 7 bases map to TRBD2. The CDR3 is 13 residues long. The J segment lost 5 bases and the V segment lost 6 bases, leaving 9 bases of the junction unmatched. Per the germline V gene, CDR1 is SQVTM and CDR2 is ANQGSEA. The DNA of the CDR3 is TGCAGCGTCCCGGGGGGTGGGCTGGAGACCCAGTACTTC. Translating it yields CSVPGGGLETQYF.

There are many counts of this clonotype. The V call is TRBV11-1, the J call TRBJ2-7; the D gene is possibly TRBD1 (5 bases). Trimming left V 1 base short and J 0 bases short, with 7 bases between. Germline values: CDR1 SGHAT, CDR2 FQDESV (reference sequence). The CDR3 is 14 residues long. The DNA of the CDR3 is TGTGCCAGCAGCTTAGTGGACAACTCCTACGAGCAGTACTTC. Its protein product is CASSLVDNSYEQYF.

This clonotype was observed a handful of times. This rearrangement joins TRBV30 to TRBJ1-2; D may be TRBD1 (5 bases). The V and J ends lost 3 bases and 5 bases respectively, with 10 bases between them. This CDR3 has 12 amino acids. Germline-derived CDR1 and CDR2 are GTSNPN and SVGIG (reference sequence). This chain's CDR3 is CAWRKGEYGYTF. In nucleotides, the CDR3 is TGTGCCTGGAGAAAAGGGGAATATGGCTACACCTTC.

This clonotype showed up many times. The V and J genes are TRBV5-1 and TRBJ2-1; perhaps D is TRBD1 or TRBD2 (5 bases each). The CDR3 length is 15 residues. Germline values: CDR1 SGHRS, CDR2 YFSETQ. Trimming left V 4 bases short and J 10 bases short, with 21 bases between. Here the CDR3 reads CASSDGTGTPQEQFF. CDR3 sequence (DNA): TGCGCCAGCAGCGACGGGACGGGGACCCCCCAGGAGCAGTTCTTC.

This chain joins TRBV5-1 and TRBJ1-6; D gene unclear. V lost 5 bases and J 0 bases, leaving 9 bases between the germline ends. This CDR3 has 15 residues. Germline lookup yields CDR1 SGHRS and CDR2 YFSETQ. CDR3: CASRWKSSYNSPLHF. The CDR3 coding sequence is TGCGCCAGCAGATGGAAGAGCTCCTATAATTCACCCCTCCACTTT.

The chain links TRBV20-1 to TRBJ2-7; D possibly uses TRBD1 or TRBD2 (7 bases each). Germline loops: CDR1 DFQATT, CDR2 SNEGSKA (reference sequence). The length of the CDR3 is 12 residues. V was clipped by 6 bases and J by 2 bases, with 11 bases between them. CDR3 sequence: CSAAGQTYEQYF. The CDR3 bases are TGCAGTGCAGCGGGACAGACCTACGAGCAGTACTTC.

There are many counts of this clonotype. V usage is TRBV29-1 and J usage is TRBJ2-7; D remains unclear. Between the trimmed V and J ends, which lost 4 bases and 5 bases, there was a span of 12 bases. The CDR3 runs to 12 residues. Germline-derived CDR1 and CDR2 are SQVTM and ANQGSEA. Written as DNA, the CDR3 is TGCAGCGTTGCTAACAGTTACCACGAGCAGTACTTC. It encodes CSVANSYHEQYF.

This clonotype occurred a few times. The chain couples TRBV28 to TRBJ2-3; D gene unclear. The CDR3 contains 13 residues. Germline assignment: CDR1 MDHEN and CDR2 SYDVKM. Between the trimmed V and J ends, which lost 7 bases and 5 bases, there was a span of 13 bases. Here the CDR3 DNA reads TGTGCCAGCAAGTTTTCCCCCCAAGATACGCAGTATTTT. This codes for CASKFSPQDTQYF. The full variable domain, completed using reference TRBV28 and TRBJ2-3, is DVKVTQSSRYLVKRTGEKVFLECVQDMDHENMFWYRQDPGLGLRLIYFSYDVKMKEKGDIPEGYSVSREKKERFSLILESASTNQTSMYLCASKFSPQDTQYFGPGTRLTVL.

The table lists this clonotype with many counts. CDR3 sequence: CASILGLAGRKASYNEQFF. CDR3 bases: TGTGCCAGCATCCTGGGACTAGCGGGAAGAAAGGCCTCCTACAATGAGCAGTTCTTC. The chain recombines TRBV2 with TRBJ2-1, with TRBD2 identical over 13 bases. The germline gives CDR1 SNHLY, CDR2 FYNNEI. The J segment lost 0 bases and the V segment lost 7 bases, leaving 12 bases of the junction unmatched. CDR3 size: 19 residues.

This clonotype appeared many times. V and J are TRBV28 and TRBJ2-7; possible D gene TRBD1, 6 bases. The CDR3 loop spans 12 amino acids. The germline V gene has CDR1 MDHEN and CDR2 SYDVKM. V was cut by 7 bases and J by 7 bases, with 14 bases left in between. CDR3 residues: CASTAGVGEQYF. CDR3 sequence (DNA): TGTGCCAGCACTGCAGGGGTGGGGGAGCAGTACTTC.

In this sample, this clonotype turned up many times. The chain links TRBV3-1 to TRBJ1-2, with no clear D. The germline V gene has CDR1 LGHDT and CDR2 YNNKEL (reference sequence). Trimming stripped 4 bases from V and 2 bases from J, with 14 bases between. This CDR3 region has 15 residues. CDR3: CASSRVVGWNYGYTF. DNA for the CDR3: TGTGCCAGCAGCCGGGTGGTGGGCTGGAACTATGGCTACACCTTC. Using reference TRBV3-1 and TRBJ1-2 for the parts outside the CDR3, the full variable domain is DTAVSQTPKYLVTQMGNDKSIKCEQNLGHDTMYWYKQDSKKFLKIMFSYNNKELIINETVPNRFSPKSPDKAHLNLHINSLELGDSAVYFCASSRVVGWNYGYTFGSGTRLTVV.

V and J are TRBV5-6 and TRBJ2-7, with D possibly being TRBD1 or TRBD2 (6 bases each). V was pared by 4 bases and J by 2 bases, with 31 bases between. The CDR3 consists of 20 residues. Per the germline V gene, CDR1 is SGHDT and CDR2 is YYEEEE. CDR3 protein: CASSITQQGGSFSAAYEQYF. The CDR3 nucleotides read TGTGCCAGCAGCATTACCCAACAGGGAGGATCCTTTAGTGCAGCCTACGAGCAGTACTTC. Variable domain in full (rest from reference TRBV5-6 and TRBJ2-7): DAGVTQSPTHLIKTRGQQVTLRCSPKSGHDTVSWYQQALGQGPQFIFQYYEEEERQRGNFPDRFSGHQFPNYSSELNVNALLLGDSALYLCASSITQQGGSFSAAYEQYFGPGTRLTVT.

This clonotype was counted many times. The V gene is TRBV30, the J gene TRBJ1-4; D is unresolved. CDR1 is GTSNPN, CDR2 SVGIG, per germline (reference sequence). V lost 8 bases, J lost 5 bases, and 6 bases lay in between. The CDR3 consists of 10 residues. CDR3 nucleotide sequence: TGTGCCGCCAAGAATGAAAAACTGTTTTTT. It encodes CAAKNEKLFF.

This clonotype was recorded many times. This chain links TRBV2 with TRBJ1-1, with a tentative D call TRBD1 (6 bases). The germline V gene encodes CDR1 SNHLY and CDR2 FYNNEI. This CDR3 spans 15 amino acids. Trimming took off 3 bases at V and 1 base at J, with 12 bases between the two ends. CDR3 in DNA: TGTGCCAGCAGTGACAGGGGTACGGGGAACACTGAAGCTTTCTTT. It translates to CASSDRGTGNTEAFF. Full variable domain (outside the CDR3, taken from reference TRBV2 and TRBJ1-1): EPEVTQTPSHQVTQMGQEVILRCVPISNHLYFYWYRQILGQKVEFLVSFYNNEISEKSEIFDDQFSVERPDGSNFTLKIRSTKLEDSAMYFCASSDRGTGNTEAFFGQGTRLTVV.

This clonotype has a count of ten or more. This sequence joins TRBV20-1 and TRBJ1-1; 7 positions agree with TRBD1. Per germline, CDR1 DFQATT and CDR2 SNEGSKA (reference sequence). The V and J ends lost 3 bases and 4 bases, in that order; junction bases with no gene match: 2. CDR3 length equals 12 residues. CDR3 DNA sequence: TGCAGTGCTAGGGCAGGGGGCACTGAAGCTTTCTTT. Translated: CSARAGGTEAFF.

This clonotype was counted ten times or more. The chain links TRBV7-2 to TRBJ2-2, with D unresolved. Trimming left V 2 bases short and J 8 bases short, with 12 bases between. CDR3 size: 14 residues. Per germline, CDR1 SGHTA and CDR2 FQGNSA. CDR3 DNA sequence: TGTGCCAGCAGCTTACTGGCCCAAACGGGGGAGCTGTTTTTT. This encodes CASSLLAQTGELFF. The variable domain in full, completed from reference TRBV7-2 and TRBJ2-2, reads GAGVSQSPSNKVTEKGKDVELRCDPISGHTALYWYRQSLGQGLEFLIYFQGNSAPDKSGLPSDRFSAERTGGSVSTLTIQRTQQEDSAVYLCASSLLAQTGELFFGEGSRLTVL.

This clonotype showed up many times. The V and J genes are TRBV2 and TRBJ1-2, with unresolved D. The CDR3 runs 14 residues. V was shortened by 6 bases and J by 4 bases, with 15 bases between the two germline ends. Germline values: CDR1 SNHLY, CDR2 FYNNEI. The CDR3 sequence: CASSVGRTAYGYTF. CDR3 coding DNA: TGTGCCAGCAGCGTAGGTCGGACCGCCTATGGCTACACCTTC.

Comments on this clonotype: A single base separates this from a much larger clone, so it may be a read error. The rearrangement links TRBV5-1 to TRBJ2-3; a possible D gene is TRBD2 (6 bases). Germline values: CDR1 SGHRS, CDR2 YFSETQ. The CDR3 runs 12 residues. Trimming stripped 0 bases from V and 10 bases from J, with 9 bases between. This chain's CDR3 is CASSLDGTAQYF. Written as DNA, the CDR3 is TGCGCCAGCAGCTTGGACGGGACTGCGCAGTATTTT.

Ten or more counts support this clonotype. The J gene is TRBJ1-1, the V gene TRBV20-1, with D perhaps TRBD1 (5 bases). This CDR3 comprises 14 residues. V was trimmed by 6 bases and J by 5 bases, leaving 19 bases between them. Germline-derived CDR1 and CDR2 are DFQATT and SNEGSKA (reference sequence). This CDR3 is CSAPRARVGTEAFF. In DNA, the CDR3 is TGCAGTGCCCCCCGGGCCAGGGTCGGAACTGAAGCTTTCTTT.

The table lists this clonotype with a few counts. The gene calls are TRBV6-1 and TRBJ2-7, with 8 bases aligning to TRBD1. Trimming took 6 bases from V and 6 from J; bases not matched to a gene: 7. Germline CDR1 is MNHNS and CDR2 is SASEGT. The length of the CDR3 is 13 residues. The CDR3 DNA follows: TGTGCCAGCAGGGAGACAGGGGTTGGCGAGCAGTACTTC. Translation gives CASRETGVGEQYF.

This chain links TRBV5-1 with TRBJ2-7; 7 bases line up with TRBD2. The CDR3 has 14 amino acids. With 3 bases clipped from V and 4 bases from J, the junction kept 7 bases outside the gene matches. Germline-derived CDR1 and CDR2 are SGHRS and YFSETQ. CDR3: CASSSASGNYEQYF. The CDR3 coding sequence is TGCGCCAGCAGCTCAGCTAGCGGAAATTACGAGCAGTACTTC.

This clonotype has a count of ten or more. CDR3 loop: CASSQARGVTEAFF. In nucleotides, the CDR3 is TGTGCCAGCAGCCAAGCCAGGGGGGTCACTGAAGCTTTCTTT. The V call is TRBV3-1, the J call TRBJ1-1; 7 nucleotides line up with TRBD1. V lost 1 base to trimming and J lost 4 bases; unmatched junction nucleotides: 3. The CDR3 is made up of 14 amino acids. Germline assignment: CDR1 LGHDT and CDR2 YNNKEL (reference sequence).

This clonotype appeared many times. The rearrangement links TRBV28 to TRBJ2-1; 8 bases match TRBD1. Germline CDR1 and CDR2: MDHEN and SYDVKM. This CDR3 is built from 14 residues. Trimming removed 7 bases from V and 3 bases from J; junction bases left unmatched: 5. The CDR3 here is CASTGGAFYNEQFF. CDR3 in DNA: TGTGCCAGCACAGGGGGCGCGTTCTACAATGAGCAGTTCTTC.

This clonotype was observed at least ten times. The chain combines TRBV3-1 with TRBJ2-7; the D is unclear. The V end was cut by 1 base, the J end by 5 bases, with 9 bases between. The CDR3 covers 13 residues. CDR1 and CDR2 (germline): LGHDT, YNNKEL (reference sequence). The chain's CDR3 is CASSQGHRNEQYF. The CDR3 bases are TGTGCCAGCAGCCAAGGACATCGCAACGAGCAGTACTTC.

This clonotype has more than one count but fewer than ten. The rearrangement uses TRBV6-6 and TRBJ1-2, with 9 positions matching TRBD1. The CDR3 covers 17 residues. V lost 0 bases and J lost 6; bases outside the gene matches: 11. Germline V gene sequence: CDR1 MNHNY, CDR2 SVGAGI (reference sequence). CDR3 nucleotide sequence: TGTGCCAGCAGTTACTCGGGGAACAGGGGGCTAGTAAATGGCTACACCTTC. Protein sequence: CASSYSGNRGLVNGYTF.

This clonotype was counted a few times. V gene TRBV5-6 combines with J gene TRBJ1-6; D is ambiguous. Trimming left V 1 base short and J 0 bases short, with 5 bases between. From germline, CDR1 is SGHDT and CDR2 YYEEEE. This CDR3 is 15 amino acids long. This chain's CDR3 is CASSLQGSYNSPLHF. The DNA for the CDR3 is TGTGCCAGCAGCTTGCAAGGCTCCTATAATTCACCCCTCCACTTT.

This clonotype has ten or more counts. V gene TRBV5-1 combines with J gene TRBJ2-1, with 7 positions matching TRBD2. The ends lost 0 bases at V and 0 bases at J; junction bases unmatched: 3. CDR3 length: 16 residues. Per the germline V gene, CDR1 is SGHRS and CDR2 is YFSETQ. DNA of the CDR3: TGCGCCAGCAGCTTGGCAGGCGGGAGCTCCTACAATGAGCAGTTCTTC. Translating it yields CASSLAGGSSYNEQFF.

This clonotype was counted ten times or more. The chain recombines TRBV24-1 with TRBJ2-1, with a possible D match to TRBD1 (6 bases). V gave up 7 bases and J gave up 5 bases, with 26 bases separating them. This CDR3 has 18 residues. The germline V gene has CDR1 KGHDR and CDR2 SFDVKD. In DNA, the CDR3 is TGTGCCACCAGCGAGACTGTTACAGGGATGTGGTCCGACAATGAGCAGTTCTTC. It codes for CATSETVTGMWSDNEQFF.

This clonotype was observed many times. This chain joins TRBV7-8 and TRBJ1-6; tentatively, D is TRBD1 (5 bases). The V gene's germline CDR1 is SGHVS and CDR2 FQNEAQ. This CDR3 contains 16 residues. Trimming left V 5 bases short and J 10 bases short, with 21 bases between. This CDR3 reads CASSPLGLGTGSPLHF. CDR3 bases: TGTGCCAGCAGCCCGCTGGGCCTGGGGACGGGGTCACCCCTCCACTTT.